This T cell receptor beta chain is drawn from a study of blood T cell repertoires in COVID-19. The table lists this clone with a few counts. Profiled with immunoSEQ multiplex PCR; TCRdb holds only in-frame clones, not every one. Among tens of thousands of clones listed, about four fifths were seen once. Sequencing was done on a sample of peripheral blood. This TCR derives from a human donor in a cohort sampled during active COVID-19.

In nucleotides, the CDR3 is TGTGCCAGCAGTCCCCCAGGGGCCGGCTATGGCTACACCTTC. Residues: CASSPPGAGYGYTF. The chain links TRBV27 to TRBJ1-2; TRBD1 is a possible D gene (6 bases). Germline-derived CDR1 and CDR2 are MNHEY and SMNVEV (reference sequence). The CDR3 is 14 residues long. Trimming took off 5 bases at V and 4 bases at J, with 14 bases between the two ends.